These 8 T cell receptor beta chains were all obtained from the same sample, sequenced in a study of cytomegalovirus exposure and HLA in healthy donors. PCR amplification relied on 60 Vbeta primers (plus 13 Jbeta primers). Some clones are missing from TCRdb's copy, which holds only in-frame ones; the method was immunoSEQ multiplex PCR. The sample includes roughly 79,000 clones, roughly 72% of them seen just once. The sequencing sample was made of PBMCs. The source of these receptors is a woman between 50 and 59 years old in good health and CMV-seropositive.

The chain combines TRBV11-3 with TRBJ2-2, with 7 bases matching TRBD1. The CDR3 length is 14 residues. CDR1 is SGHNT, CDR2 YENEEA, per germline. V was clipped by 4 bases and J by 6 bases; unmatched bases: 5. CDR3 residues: CASSYRTGSGELFF. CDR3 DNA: TGTGCCAGCAGCTACCGGACAGGATCCGGGGAGCTGTTTTTT.

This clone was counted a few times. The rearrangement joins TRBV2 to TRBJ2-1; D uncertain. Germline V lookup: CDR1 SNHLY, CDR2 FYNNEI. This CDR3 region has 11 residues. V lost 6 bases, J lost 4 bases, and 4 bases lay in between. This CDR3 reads CASRSYNEQFF. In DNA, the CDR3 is TGTGCCAGCAGGAGTTACAATGAGCAGTTCTTC.

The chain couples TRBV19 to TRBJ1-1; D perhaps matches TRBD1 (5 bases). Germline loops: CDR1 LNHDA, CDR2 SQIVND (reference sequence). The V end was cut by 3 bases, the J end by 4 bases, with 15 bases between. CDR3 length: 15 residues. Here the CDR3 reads CASSMDDRGRTEAFF. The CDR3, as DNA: TGTGCCAGTAGTATGGATGACAGAGGTCGCACTGAAGCTTTCTTT.

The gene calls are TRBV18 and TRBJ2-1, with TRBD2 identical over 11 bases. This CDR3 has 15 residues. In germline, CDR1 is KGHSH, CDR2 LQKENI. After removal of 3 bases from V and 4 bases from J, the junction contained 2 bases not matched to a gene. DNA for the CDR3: TGTGCCAGCTCACCTCGGACTAGCGGGTACAATGAGCAGTTCTTC. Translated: CASSPRTSGYNEQFF.

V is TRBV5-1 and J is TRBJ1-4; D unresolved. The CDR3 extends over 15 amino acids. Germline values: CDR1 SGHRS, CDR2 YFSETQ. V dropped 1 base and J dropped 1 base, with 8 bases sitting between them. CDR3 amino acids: CASSLSGRTNEKLFF. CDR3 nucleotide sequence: TGCGCCAGCAGCTTGAGTGGGAGAACTAATGAAAAACTGTTTTTT.

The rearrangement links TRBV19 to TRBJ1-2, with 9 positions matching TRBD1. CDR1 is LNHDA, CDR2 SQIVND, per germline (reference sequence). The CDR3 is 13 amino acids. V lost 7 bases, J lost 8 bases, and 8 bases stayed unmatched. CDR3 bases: TGTGCCAGTAAGACACAGGGGGCGCTCGGCTACACCTTC. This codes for CASKTQGALGYTF.

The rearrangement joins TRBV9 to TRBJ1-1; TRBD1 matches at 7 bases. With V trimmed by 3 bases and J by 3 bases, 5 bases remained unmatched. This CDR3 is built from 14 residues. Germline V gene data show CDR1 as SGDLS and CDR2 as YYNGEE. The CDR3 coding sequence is TGTGCCAGCAGCGCGGACAGGCTGGACACTGAAGCTTTCTTT. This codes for CASSADRLDTEAFF.

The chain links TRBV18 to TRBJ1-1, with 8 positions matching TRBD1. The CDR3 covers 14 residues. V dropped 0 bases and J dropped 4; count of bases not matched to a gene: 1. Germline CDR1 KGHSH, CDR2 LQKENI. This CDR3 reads CASSPPGQATEAFF. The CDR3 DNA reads TGTGCCAGCTCACCACCGGGACAGGCCACTGAAGCTTTCTTT.